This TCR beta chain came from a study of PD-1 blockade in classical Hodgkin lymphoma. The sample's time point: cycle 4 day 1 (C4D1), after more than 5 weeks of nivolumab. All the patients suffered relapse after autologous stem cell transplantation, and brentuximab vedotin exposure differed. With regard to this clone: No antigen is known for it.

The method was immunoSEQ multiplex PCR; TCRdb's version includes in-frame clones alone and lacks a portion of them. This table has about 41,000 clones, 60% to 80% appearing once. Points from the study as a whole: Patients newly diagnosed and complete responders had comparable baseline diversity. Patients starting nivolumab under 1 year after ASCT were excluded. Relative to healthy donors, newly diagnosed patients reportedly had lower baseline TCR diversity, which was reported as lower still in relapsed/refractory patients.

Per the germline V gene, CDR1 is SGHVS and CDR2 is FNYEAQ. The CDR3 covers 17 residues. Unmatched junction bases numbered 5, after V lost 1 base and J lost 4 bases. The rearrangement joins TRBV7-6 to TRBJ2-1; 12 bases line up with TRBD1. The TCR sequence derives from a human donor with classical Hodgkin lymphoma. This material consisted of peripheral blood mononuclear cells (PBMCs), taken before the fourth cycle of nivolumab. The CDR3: CASSLVLGQGAYNEQFF. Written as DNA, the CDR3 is TGTGCCAGCAGCTTAGTCCTGGGACAGGGGGCTTACAATGAGCAGTTCTTC. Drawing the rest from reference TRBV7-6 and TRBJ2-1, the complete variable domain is GAGVSQSPRYKVTKRGQDVALRCDPISGHVSLYWYRQALGQGPEFLTYFNYEAQQDKSGLPNDRFSAERPEGSISTLTIQRTEQRDSAMYRCASSLVLGQGAYNEQFFGPGTRLTVL.